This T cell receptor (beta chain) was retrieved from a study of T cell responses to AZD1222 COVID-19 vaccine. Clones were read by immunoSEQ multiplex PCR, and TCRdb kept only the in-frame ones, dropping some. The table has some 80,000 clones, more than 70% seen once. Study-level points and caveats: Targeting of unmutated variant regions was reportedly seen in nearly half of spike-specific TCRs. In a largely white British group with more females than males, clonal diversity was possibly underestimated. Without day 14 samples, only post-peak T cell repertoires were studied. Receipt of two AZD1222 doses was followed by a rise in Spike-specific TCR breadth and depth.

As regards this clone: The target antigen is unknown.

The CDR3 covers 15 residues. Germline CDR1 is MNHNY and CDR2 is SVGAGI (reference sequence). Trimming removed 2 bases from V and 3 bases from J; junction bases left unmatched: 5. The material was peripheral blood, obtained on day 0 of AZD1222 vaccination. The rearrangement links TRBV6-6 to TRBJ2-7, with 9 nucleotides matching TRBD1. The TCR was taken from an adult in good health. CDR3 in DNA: TGTGCCAGCAGTTACCCCGGGACAGGGATCTACGAGCAGTACTTC. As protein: CASSYPGTGIYEQYF.